This T cell receptor beta chain was sequenced for a study of CD8+CD57+ T cells in acquired aplastic anemia. Trimming removed 3 bases at V and 5 bases at J, with 13 bases between. Germline V gene data show CDR1 as LNHNV and CDR2 as YYDKDF (reference sequence). The CDR3 is made up of 14 amino acids. It was patients with CD8+CD57+ cell expansion by flow cytometry who were chosen for sequencing. Genomic DNA was employed as the template in profiling TCR beta VDJ and CDR3. Each CDR3 protein is one row after TCRdb ran MiXCR on the reads. The sample shows more than 250,000 distinct CDR3 sequences, 65% to 90% of them seen only once.

This receptor was identified in a human donor with aplastic anemia. The V call is TRBV15, the J call TRBJ2-5; D is uncertain. The sample taken for sequencing was sorted CD4+, CD8+, or CD8+CD57+ T cells (not recorded which) from PBMCs. The CDR3 DNA is TGTGCCACCAGCAGGCGCTCCCGCCACGAGACCCAGTACTTC. Encoded protein: CATSRRSRHETQYF. Full variable domain (rest looked up from reference TRBV15 and TRBJ2-5): DAMVIQNPRYQVTQFGKPVTLSCSQTLNHNVMYWYQQKSSQAPKLLFHYYDKDFNNEADTPDNFQSRRPNTSFCFLDIRSPGLGDTAMYLCATSRRSRHETQYFGPGTRLLVL.